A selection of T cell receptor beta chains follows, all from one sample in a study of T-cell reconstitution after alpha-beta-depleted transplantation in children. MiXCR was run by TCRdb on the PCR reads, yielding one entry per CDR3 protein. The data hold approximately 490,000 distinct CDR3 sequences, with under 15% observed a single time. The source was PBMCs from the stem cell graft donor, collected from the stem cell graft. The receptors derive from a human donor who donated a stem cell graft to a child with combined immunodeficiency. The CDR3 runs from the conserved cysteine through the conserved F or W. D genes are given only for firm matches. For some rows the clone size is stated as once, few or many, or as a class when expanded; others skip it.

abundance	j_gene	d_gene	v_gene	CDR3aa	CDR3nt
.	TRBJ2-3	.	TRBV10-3	CAISESNHKLSGTDTQYF	TGTGCCATCAGTGAGTCGAACCATAAGCTCTCGGGCACAGATACGCAGTATTTT
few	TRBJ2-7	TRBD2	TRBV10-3	CAISVWGSIAGAKYEQYF	TGTGCCATCAGCGTTTGGGGGAGTATCGCGGGAGCGAAATACGAGCAGTACTTC
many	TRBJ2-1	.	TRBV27	CASSSTNEQFF	TGTGCCAGCAGTTCTACCAATGAGCAGTTCTTC
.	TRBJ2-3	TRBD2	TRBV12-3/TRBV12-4	CASSKFSGRAQDTQYF	TGTGCCAGCAGCAAATTTAGCGGGAGGGCCCAAGATACGCAGTATTTT
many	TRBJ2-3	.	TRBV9	CASSVDPGEGTDTQYF	TGTGCCAGCAGCGTAGACCCGGGAGAGGGCACAGATACGCAGTATTTT
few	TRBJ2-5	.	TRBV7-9	CASSLAPREETQYF	TGTGCCAGCAGCTTAGCCCCCAGGGAAGAGACCCAGTACTTC
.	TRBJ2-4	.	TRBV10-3	CAISEVGGFAKNIQYF	TGTGCCATCAGTGAGGTTGGGGGTTTCGCCAAAAACATTCAGTACTTC
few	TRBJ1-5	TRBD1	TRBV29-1	CSVDRDRSNQPQHF	TGCAGCGTTGATCGGGACAGGTCCAATCAGCCCCAGCATTTT
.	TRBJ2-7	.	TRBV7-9	CASAHGGTYYEQYF	TGTGCCAGCGCCCACGGAGGGACTTACTACGAGCAGTACTTC
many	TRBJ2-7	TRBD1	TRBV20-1	CSALGQGGRYEQYF	TGCAGTGCCCTCGGACAGGGGGGAAGGTACGAGCAGTACTTC
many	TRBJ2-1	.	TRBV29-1	CSVGDFSSSYNEQFF	TGCAGCGTTGGGGACTTTTCAAGCTCCTACAATGAGCAGTTCTTC
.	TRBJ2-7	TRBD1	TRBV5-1	CASREGQGNEQYF	TGCGCCAGCAGGGAGGGACAGGGCAACGAGCAGTACTTC
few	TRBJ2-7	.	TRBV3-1	CASSQDPASYEQYF	TGTGCCAGCAGCCAAGACCCTGCGTCCTACGAGCAGTACTTC
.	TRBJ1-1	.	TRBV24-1	CATSGGRAEAFF	TGTGCCACCAGTGGGGGCAGGGCTGAAGCTTTCTTT
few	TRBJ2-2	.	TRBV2	CASSDPGVGDTGELFF	TGTGCCAGCAGTGACCCGGGAGTGGGGGACACCGGGGAGCTGTTTTTT
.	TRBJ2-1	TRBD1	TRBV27	CASRPRDRVYNEQFF	TGTGCCAGCAGACCCCGGGACAGAGTATACAATGAGCAGTTCTTC